This T cell receptor (beta chain) appears in the sequencing data of a study of CD8+CD57+ T cells in acquired aplastic anemia. Study-wide context: Sorted CD4+ plus CD8+ cells gave DNA averaging roughly 3 ug.

Trimming took 3 bases from V and 3 from J, leaving 17 bases between them. CDR3 length: 15 amino acids. Per the germline V gene, CDR1 is DFQATT and CDR2 is SNEGSKA (reference sequence). Genomic DNA constituted the template upon which TCR beta VDJ and CDR3 profiling was performed. MiXCR, run by TCRdb on the reads, gives a single entry per CDR3 protein. The table lists about 270,000 distinct CDR3 sequences, approximately 79% of them singletons. CD8+CD57+ cell expansion had been shown by flow cytometry in patients chosen for sequencing. Patients uniformly had severe acquired aplastic anemia. The V and J genes are TRBV20-1 and TRBJ1-1, with D possibly being TRBD1 (5 bases). This TCR was sampled from a human donor with aplastic anemia. Material for sequencing was sorted CD4+, CD8+, or CD8+CD57+ T cells (not recorded which) from PBMCs. CDR3 nucleotides: TGCAGTGCTAGTGAGTGGGGCCGGGAAGACACTGAAGCTTTCTTT. Translated, it gives CSASEWGREDTEAFF.